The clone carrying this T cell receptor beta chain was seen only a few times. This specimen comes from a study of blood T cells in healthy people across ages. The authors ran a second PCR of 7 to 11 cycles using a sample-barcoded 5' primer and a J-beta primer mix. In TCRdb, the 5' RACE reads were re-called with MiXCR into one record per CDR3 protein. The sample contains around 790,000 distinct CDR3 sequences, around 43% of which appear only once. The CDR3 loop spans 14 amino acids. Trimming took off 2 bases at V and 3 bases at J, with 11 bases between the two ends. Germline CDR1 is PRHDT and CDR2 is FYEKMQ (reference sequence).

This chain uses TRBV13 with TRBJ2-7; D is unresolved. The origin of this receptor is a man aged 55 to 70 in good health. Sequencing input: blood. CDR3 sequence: CASSLSPLNYEQYF. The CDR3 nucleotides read TGTGCCAGCAGCTTATCCCCATTGAACTACGAGCAGTACTTC.